This TCR beta chain was observed in a study of identical twins. Study observations and caveats: Researchers reported weaker excess twin sharing in beta out-of-frame sequences. Cord blood's abundant beta clonotypes had fewer insertions, unlike memory repertoires. Shared out-of-frame alpha sequences (those common to twins) showed excess low generation probability.

This clonotype was observed at least ten times. Its antigen is currently unknown. cDNA molecules carried unique molecular identifiers, and template switching added a universal primer site. TCRdb passed the 5' RACE reads through MiXCR, listing each CDR3 protein once. The table includes some 500,000 distinct CDR3 sequences, roughly an eighth detected once. The same data also contributed to another study, on yellow fever vaccine responses in identical twins.

This sequence originates from a woman younger than 35 in good health. Sequenced sample: CD4+ T cells sorted from blood.

This chain's CDR3 is CASSLRGGGEKLFF. CDR3 nucleotides: TGTGCCAGCAGTCTAAGGGGGGGAGGTGAAAAACTGTTTTTT. The chain couples TRBV12-3 or TRBV12-4 to TRBJ1-4; D possibly corresponds to TRBD1 (6 bases). Trimming took 5 bases from V and 7 from J, leaving 14 bases between them. This CDR3 is 14 amino acids long.